The TCR beta chain described here comes from a study of OX40 agonist ivuxolimab in advanced cancers. About the research overall: Patients took ivuxolimab, an agonistic anti-OX40 (CD134) antibody. Patients were treated with intravenous ivuxolimab, dosed at 0.01 to 10 mg/kg and infused every 2 weeks.

Sequenced by immunoSEQ multiplex PCR; TCRdb stores in-frame clones only, minus some. The sample includes fewer than 25,000 clones, just under 85% of them seen just once. Notes on the study in general: On average, a greater number of expanded clones characterised CD8+ T cells relative to CD4+.

V lost 4 bases and J 2 bases, leaving 9 bases between the germline ends. The CDR3 is 14 amino acids. The germline gives CDR1 SGHTA, CDR2 FQGNSA. Worth noting for this clone: What it binds is unknown.

Material: CD4+ or CD8+ T cells sorted from blood, obtained in a trial of the OX40 agonist ivuxolimab. V usage is TRBV7-2 and J usage is TRBJ1-3, with D possibly TRBD1 on 6 matching bases. The receptor was isolated from an adult with an advanced solid tumor such as melanoma, head and neck, liver or kidney cancer. The CDR3 nucleotides are TGTGCCAGCAGCTGGGGGGGGCCTGGAAACACCATATATTTT. It yields the protein CASSWGGPGNTIYF. The full variable domain, in which reference TRBV7-2 and TRBJ1-3 provide the parts outside the CDR3, is GAGVSQSPSNKVTEKGKDVELRCDPISGHTALYWYRQSLGQGLEFLIYFQGNSAPDKSGLPSDRFSAERTGGSVSTLTIQRTQQEDSAVYLCASSWGGPGNTIYFGEGSWLTVV.